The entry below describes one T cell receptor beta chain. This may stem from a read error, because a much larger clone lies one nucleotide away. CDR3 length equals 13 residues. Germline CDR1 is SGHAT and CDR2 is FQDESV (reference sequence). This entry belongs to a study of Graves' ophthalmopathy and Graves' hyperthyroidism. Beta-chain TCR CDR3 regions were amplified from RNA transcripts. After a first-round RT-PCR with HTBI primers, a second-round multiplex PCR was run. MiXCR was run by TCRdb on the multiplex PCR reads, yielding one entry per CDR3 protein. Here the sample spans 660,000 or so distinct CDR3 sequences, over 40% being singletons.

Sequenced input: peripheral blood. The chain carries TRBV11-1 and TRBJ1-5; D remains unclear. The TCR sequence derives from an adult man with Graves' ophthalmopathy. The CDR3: CAGSLVDGSSQHF. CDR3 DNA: TGTGCCGGCAGCTTAGTTGACGGCAGCTCTCAGCATTTT.